Shown below are 15 T cell receptor beta chains from a single sample sequenced in a study of T cells in Graves' hyperthyroidism and ophthalmopathy. RNA transcripts gave rise to amplified TCR beta CDR3 regions. Initially, a first-round RT-PCR of the TCR CDR3 employed the HTBI primer set. TCRdb re-analysed the multiplex PCR reads in MiXCR, keeping a single row per CDR3 protein. The data show 750,000 to 900,000 distinct CDR3 sequences, 38% seen once. The source material was blood. Every receptor here comes from a man aged 18 to 30 with Graves' hyperthyroidism.

The chain joins TRBV3-1 to TRBJ1-1, with TRBD1 identical over 9 bases. V was clipped by 1 base and J by 10 bases; unmatched bases: 1. The CDR3 consists of 12 residues. The germline V gene has CDR1 LGHDT and CDR2 YNNKEL (reference sequence). The chain's CDR3 is CASSQADRGAFF. The CDR3 DNA is TGTGCCAGCAGCCAAGCGGACAGGGGAGCTTTCTTT.

This clonotype appeared a few times. This chain links TRBV4-1 with TRBJ1-2; the D is unclear. Germline V CDR1 and CDR2: MGHRA, YSYEKL. This CDR3 contains 13 residues. Trimming took 0 bases from V and 10 from J, leaving 12 bases between them. The CDR3: CASSQDQVTDYTF. CDR3 sequence (DNA): TGCGCCAGCAGCCAAGACCAAGTGACCGACTACACCTTC.

The table lists this clonotype with many counts. This chain uses TRBV7-9 with TRBJ2-7; a weak D match, TRBD2 (5 bases). Trimming removed 5 bases from V and 4 bases from J, with 12 bases in between. CDR1 and CDR2 from the germline V gene are SEHNR and FQNEAQ (reference sequence). CDR3 length equals 13 residues. CDR3 region: CASSLGSRYEQYF. In DNA form, the CDR3 reads TGTGCCAGCAGCCTGGGGAGTAGGTACGAGCAGTACTTC.

Points on this clonotype: It may be a read error: a sequence one base away is much more abundant. V is TRBV19 and J is TRBJ1-5; the match to TRBD1 covers 7 bases. V trimming: 10 bases; J trimming: 6 bases; junction bases outside the gene matches: 18. Germline V CDR1 and CDR2: LNHDA, SQIVND (reference sequence). The CDR3 loop spans 16 amino acids. CDR3 nucleotides: TGTGCCACCTCAGGACAGGAAGGCTTTGGTAGTCAGCCCCAGCATTTT. Residues: CATSGQEGFGSQPQHF.

V and J are TRBV10-3 and TRBJ2-7, with D possibly being TRBD2 (5 bases). Per the germline V gene, CDR1 is ENHRY and CDR2 is SYGVKD. The CDR3 spans 11 residues. Trimming removed 4 bases from V and 7 bases from J, with 8 bases in between. CDR3 residues: CAISGRKEQYF. Here the CDR3 DNA reads TGTGCCATCAGTGGGAGGAAGGAGCAGTACTTC.

In this sample, this clonotype turned up a few times. The chain joins TRBV11-2 to TRBJ2-5, with D unclear. V was trimmed by 5 bases and J by 1 base, leaving 23 bases between them. CDR1 SGHAT and CDR2 FQNNGV come from the germline V gene. The CDR3 length is 18 residues. CDR3 amino acids: CASSHGVFGDPIQETQYF. CDR3 bases: TGTGCCAGCAGCCATGGCGTGTTCGGTGACCCCATCCAAGAGACCCAGTACTTC.

This sequence joins TRBV14 and TRBJ2-2, with a weak D call TRBD2 (7 bases). With 4 bases removed from V and 6 bases from J, the gap between germline ends came to 15 bases. The CDR3 totals 15 residues. CDR1 SGHDN and CDR2 FVKESK come from the germline V gene. CDR3 nucleotides: TGTGCCAGCAGCCGCCCCCGGGGGGCACCCGGGGAGCTGTTTTTT. Its translation is CASSRPRGAPGELFF.

This clonotype was seen at least ten times. This chain links TRBV19 with TRBJ2-5; D gene uncertain. Trimming stripped 1 base from V and 1 base from J, with 7 bases between. Germline CDR1 and CDR2: LNHDA and SQIVND (reference sequence). CDR3 length equals 14 residues. CDR3 residues: CASSIAAFQETQYF. In DNA form, the CDR3 reads TGTGCCAGTAGTATAGCGGCCTTCCAAGAGACCCAGTACTTC. Full variable domain (missing parts from reference TRBV19 and TRBJ2-5): DGGITQSPKYLFRKEGQNVTLSCEQNLNHDAMYWYRQDPGQGLRLIYYSQIVNDFQKGDIAEGYSVSREKKESFPLTVTSAQKNPTAFYLCASSIAAFQETQYFGPGTRLLVL.

This clonotype was recorded at least ten times. CDR3 DNA: TGCAGCGTTGATCGCCAGGGCGCAGAGACCCAGTACTTC. It codes for CSVDRQGAETQYF. J is TRBJ2-5 and V is TRBV29-1, with a possible D match to TRBD1 (5 bases). The V gene lost 3 bases and the J gene lost 4 bases, with 12 bases spanning the gap. The germline gives CDR1 SQVTM, CDR2 ANQGSEA. The CDR3 is 13 amino acids.

This sequence joins TRBV6-1 and TRBJ2-7, with 7 bases that match TRBD1. The ends lost 7 bases at V and 2 bases at J; junction bases unmatched: 8. Germline loops: CDR1 MNHNS, CDR2 SASEGT. This CDR3 contains 14 residues. CDR3 nucleotides: TGTGCCAGCAACCCCCCCGGGACAGCCTACGAGCAGTACTTC. It yields the protein CASNPPGTAYEQYF.

The chain is built from TRBV20-1 and TRBJ2-7, with a weak D call TRBD2 (6 bases). There are 16 residues in the CDR3. V was cut by 0 bases and J by 0 bases, with 15 bases left in between. In germline, CDR1 is DFQATT, CDR2 SNEGSKA (reference sequence). CDR3 in amino acids: CSARDRRGSLSYEQYF. The DNA for the CDR3 is TGCAGTGCTAGAGATCGGCGGGGTTCTCTCTCCTACGAGCAGTACTTC.

J is TRBJ1-2 and V is TRBV29-1; D gene ambiguous. From germline, CDR1 is SQVTM and CDR2 ANQGSEA. This CDR3 is built from 13 residues. V lost 8 bases to trimming and J lost 4 bases, with 17 bases between them. CDR3 nucleotide sequence: TGCAGCTTGGACGCCAGCTCGGTCTATGGCTACACCTTC. It specifies CSLDASSVYGYTF. The variable domain in full, with the rest retrieved from reference TRBV29-1 and TRBJ1-2, is SAVISQKPSRDICQRGTSLTIQCQVDSQVTMMFWYRQQPGQSLTLIATANQGSEATYESGFVIDKFPISRPNLTFSTLTVSNMSPEDSSIYLCSLDASSVYGYTFGSGTRLTVV.

V gene TRBV12-3 or TRBV12-4 combines with J gene TRBJ1-2; D is ambiguous. Trimming took off 2 bases at V and 4 bases at J, with 8 bases between the two ends. The CDR3 consists of 13 residues. CDR3 DNA sequence: TGTGCCAGCAGTTTATGGGGAGGCTATGGCTACACCTTC. This sequence encodes CASSLWGGYGYTF.

This clonotype was counted between two and nine times. V gene TRBV7-2 combines with J gene TRBJ2-7; the D is unclear. CDR3 length equals 15 residues. Deletions cut 5 bases from V and 3 bases from J, with 17 bases between. Per germline, CDR1 SGHTA and CDR2 FQGNSA. CDR3 in amino acids: CASSPQSQVHYEQYF. CDR3 DNA sequence: TGTGCCAGCAGCCCACAAAGTCAGGTCCACTACGAGCAGTACTTC.

The chain uses TRBV2 and TRBJ1-4, with 7 bases that match TRBD1. Germline-derived CDR1 and CDR2 are SNHLY and FYNNEI. Trimming cost V 4 bases and J 7 bases; bases outside gene matches: 12. The CDR3 consists of 16 residues. The CDR3 reads CASSVEETGLLEKLFF. CDR3 nucleotide sequence: TGTGCCAGCAGTGTAGAGGAGACAGGGTTGCTTGAAAAACTGTTTTTT.